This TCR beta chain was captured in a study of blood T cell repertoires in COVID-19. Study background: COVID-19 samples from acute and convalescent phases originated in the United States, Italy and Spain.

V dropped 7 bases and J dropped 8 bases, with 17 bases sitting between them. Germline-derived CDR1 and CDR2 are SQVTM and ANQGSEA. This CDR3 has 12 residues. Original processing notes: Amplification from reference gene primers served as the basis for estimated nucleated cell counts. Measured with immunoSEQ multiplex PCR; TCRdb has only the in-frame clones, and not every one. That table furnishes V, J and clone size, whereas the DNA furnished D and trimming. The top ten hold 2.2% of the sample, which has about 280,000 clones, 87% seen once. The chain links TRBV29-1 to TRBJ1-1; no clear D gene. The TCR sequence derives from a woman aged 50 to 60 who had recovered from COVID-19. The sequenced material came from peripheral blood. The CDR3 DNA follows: TGCAGCGCCTACCCAGACAAAATCGAAGCTTTCTTT. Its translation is CSAYPDKIEAFF.